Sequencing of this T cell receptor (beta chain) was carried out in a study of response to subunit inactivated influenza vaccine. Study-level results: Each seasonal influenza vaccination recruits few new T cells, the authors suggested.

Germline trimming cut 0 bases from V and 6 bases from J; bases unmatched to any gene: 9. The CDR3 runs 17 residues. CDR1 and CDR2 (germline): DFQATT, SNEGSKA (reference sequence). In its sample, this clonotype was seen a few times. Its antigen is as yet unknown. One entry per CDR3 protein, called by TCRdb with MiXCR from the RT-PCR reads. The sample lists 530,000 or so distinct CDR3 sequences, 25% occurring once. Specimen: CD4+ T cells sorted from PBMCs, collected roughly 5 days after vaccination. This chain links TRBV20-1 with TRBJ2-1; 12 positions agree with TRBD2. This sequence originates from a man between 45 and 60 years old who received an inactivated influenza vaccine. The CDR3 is CSAREPLAGGRFNEQFF. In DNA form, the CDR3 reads TGCAGTGCTAGAGAGCCCCTAGCGGGGGGGCGGTTCAATGAGCAGTTCTTC.